This is a list of T cell receptor beta chains from one sample in a study of T-cell memory formation after mild COVID-19. TCRdb re-called the 5' RACE reads through MiXCR, storing one row per CDR3 protein. The sample consists of 300,000 to 400,000 distinct CDR3 sequences, 28% of them appearing once. What was sequenced was PBMCs or a T cell subset sorted from them (not recorded which). Receptors were obtained from an adult woman who had mild COVID-19 (a few samples of this study predate the infection). Cell type and time point are not known. Both conserved end residues are part of each CDR3. The D gene is left open where the match is weak. A clone size is listed for some rows: how often the clone was seen (once, few, many), or a class if it is expanded.

j_call	clone_size	v_call	d_call	cdr3_aa	cdr3_nt
TRBJ2-3	-	TRBV20-1	TRBD2	CSAVAGGRSDTQYF	TGCAGTGCGGTAGCGGGAGGTCGGTCAGATACGCAGTATTTT
TRBJ2-7	-	TRBV6-5	TRBD2	CASSYWTSRNYEQYF	TGTGCCAGCAGTTACTGGACTAGCCGTAACTACGAGCAGTACTTC
TRBJ2-1	few	TRBV6-1	TRBD2	CASSESGTSGGLGEQFF	TGTGCCAGCAGTGAATCCGGGACTAGCGGGGGGTTGGGTGAGCAGTTCTTC
TRBJ1-5	-	TRBV6-5	-	CASSSLPPRGGNNQPQHF	TGTGCCAGCAGTTCTCTACCCCCCCGGGGCGGGAACAATCAGCCCCAGCATTTT
TRBJ1-1	-	TRBV4-3	-	CASSQDWNTEAFF	TGCGCCAGCAGCCAAGATTGGAACACTGAAGCTTTCTTT
TRBJ1-1	few	TRBV6-4	TRBD1	CASSSTGVTEAFF	TGTGCCAGCAGTAGTACAGGGGTTACTGAAGCTTTCTTT
TRBJ2-7	few	TRBV7-8	TRBD1	CASSLGGGTGDIYEQYF	TGTGCCAGCAGCTTAGGGGGCGGGACAGGGGACATCTACGAGCAGTACTTC
TRBJ1-4	-	TRBV12-5	-	CASAQTLAGASNEKLFF	TGTGCTAGTGCCCAAACGCTAGCAGGGGCCAGTAATGAAAAACTGTTTTTT
TRBJ1-2	few	TRBV2	-	CASSDRVNYGYTF	TGTGCCAGCAGTGACAGGGTTAACTATGGCTACACCTTC
TRBJ1-1	-	TRBV6-5	TRBD1	CASSSGTVAFF	TGTGCCAGCAGTTCAGGGACAGTAGCTTTCTTT
TRBJ2-5	-	TRBV7-6	-	CASSSYTVQETQYF	TGTGCCAGCAGCTCCTACACCGTCCAAGAGACCCAGTACTTC
TRBJ1-3	-	TRBV5-5	-	CASSRYGQNSGNTIYF	TGTGCCAGCAGCAGGTACGGACAGAACTCTGGAAACACCATATATTTT
TRBJ2-4	few	TRBV9	-	CASSPWHRDIQYF	TGTGCCAGCAGCCCCTGGCACAGGGACATTCAGTACTTC
TRBJ1-2	-	TRBV29-1	-	CSVEGRGRYTF	TGCAGCGTTGAAGGGCGGGGACGCTACACCTTC
TRBJ1-2	-	TRBV4-3	-	CASSPEWPQNTNYGYTF	TGCGCCAGCAGCCCCGAATGGCCCCAGAACACTAACTATGGCTACACCTTC
TRBJ1-2	-	TRBV6-2/TRBV6-3	-	CASSYLGYGYTF	TGTGCCAGCAGTTATCTCGGCTATGGCTACACCTTC
TRBJ2-3	-	TRBV20-1	-	CSAGVVADTQYF	TGCAGTGCTGGGGTTGTAGCAGATACGCAGTATTTT
TRBJ1-5	once	TRBV28	-	CASSFTGATNQPQHF	TGTGCCAGCAGTTTCACCGGGGCCACTAATCAGCCCCAGCATTTT
TRBJ2-1	few	TRBV5-1	-	CASSLRSSYNEQFF	TGCGCCAGCAGCTTGAGGTCCAGCTACAATGAGCAGTTCTTC
TRBJ1-2	-	TRBV14	-	CASSQMDGDGYTF	TGTGCCAGCAGCCAAATGGACGGTGATGGCTACACCTTC
TRBJ2-2	-	TRBV4-2	TRBD2	CASSQDPAGGSGELFF	TGTGCCAGCAGCCAAGATCCAGCGGGGGGTAGCGGGGAGCTGTTTTTT
TRBJ2-7	-	TRBV4-1	TRBD2	CASSREGGLALYEQYF	TGCGCCAGCAGCCGGGAGGGAGGACTAGCGCTTTACGAGCAGTACTTC
TRBJ2-5	-	TRBV5-1	-	CASSLVDTGGETQYF	TGCGCCAGCAGCTTGGTAGACACAGGTGGGGAGACCCAGTACTTC
TRBJ2-5	few	TRBV7-2	TRBD2	CASSLGAGWQETQYF	TGTGCCAGCAGCTTAGGAGCGGGGTGGCAAGAGACCCAGTACTTC
TRBJ1-1	-	TRBV4-1	-	CASSPYSLNTEAFF	TGCGCCAGCAGCCCCTACTCCTTGAACACTGAAGCTTTCTTT
TRBJ2-1	-	TRBV12-3/TRBV12-4	TRBD1	CASSRRDSAFWDEQFF	TGTGCCAGCAGCCGCAGGGACAGTGCTTTCTGGGATGAGCAGTTCTTC
TRBJ1-5	once	TRBV5-1	-	CASSPGPGVSPQHF	TGCGCCAGCAGCCCCGGACCGGGTGTATCGCCCCAGCATTTT
TRBJ2-1	-	TRBV9	TRBD2	CASSYHSRTSGGRTYNEQFF	TGTGCCAGCAGCTACCACTCTCGGACTAGCGGGGGGCGGACCTACAATGAGCAGTTCTTC
TRBJ2-7	-	TRBV29-1	TRBD1	CSVRQGKGAYEQYF	TGCAGCGTGCGACAGGGAAAAGGCGCCTACGAGCAGTACTTC
TRBJ2-2	-	TRBV4-2	TRBD2	CASSQAGASGRGTGELFF	TGTGCCAGCAGCCAAGCGGGGGCTAGCGGGAGAGGGACCGGGGAGCTGTTTTTT
TRBJ2-1	few	TRBV5-5	TRBD2	CASSFPGGFQFF	TGTGCCAGCAGCTTCCCGGGGGGATTCCAGTTCTTC
TRBJ2-7	few	TRBV5-1	-	CASSGGSSDEQYF	TGCGCCAGCAGCGGGGGGTCTTCGGACGAGCAGTACTTC
TRBJ1-3	many	TRBV10-2	-	CASSDWGILGNTIYF	TGCGCCAGCAGTGACTGGGGGATCCTAGGAAACACCATATATTTT
TRBJ2-1	many	TRBV12-3/TRBV12-4	TRBD1	CASRIQGSYSYNEQFF	TGTGCCAGCAGGATACAGGGGTCTTACTCCTACAATGAGCAGTTCTTC
TRBJ1-1	few	TRBV27	-	CASSPFANTEAFF	TGTGCCAGCAGTCCCTTCGCTAACACTGAAGCTTTCTTT
TRBJ1-1	few	TRBV13	-	CASSLGRRGNTEAFF	TGTGCCAGCAGCTTAGGCCGTCGGGGGAACACTGAAGCTTTCTTT
TRBJ2-6	-	TRBV29-1	TRBD1	CSVSEGAGLASGANVLTF	TGCAGCGTTTCAGAGGGGGCGGGTTTAGCCTCTGGGGCCAACGTCCTGACTTTC
TRBJ1-4	-	TRBV11-2	-	CASSLDLREKLFF	TGTGCCAGCAGCTTAGATCTGAGGGAAAAACTGTTTTTT
TRBJ1-2	-	TRBV6-5	-	CASRTVVGYTF	TGTGCCAGCAGAACCGTTGTGGGCTACACCTTC
TRBJ2-2	-	TRBV30	TRBD1	CAWSVRGGANGELFF	TGTGCCTGGAGTGTACGAGGGGGCGCAAACGGGGAGCTGTTTTTT
TRBJ2-2	-	TRBV27	TRBD1	CASSGTAVGELFF	TGTGCCAGCAGTGGGACAGCTGTCGGGGAGCTGTTTTTT
TRBJ2-1	-	TRBV5-1	-	CASSTGGSNNEQFF	TGCGCCAGCAGCACGGGGGGCTCAAACAATGAGCAGTTCTTC
TRBJ2-5	-	TRBV9	TRBD2	CASSVTSGVVQETQYF	TGTGCCAGCAGCGTTACTAGCGGGGTTGTTCAAGAGACCCAGTACTTC
TRBJ2-5	few	TRBV7-9	-	CASSLQGSEETQYF	TGTGCCAGCAGCTTACAGGGGAGCGAAGAGACCCAGTACTTC